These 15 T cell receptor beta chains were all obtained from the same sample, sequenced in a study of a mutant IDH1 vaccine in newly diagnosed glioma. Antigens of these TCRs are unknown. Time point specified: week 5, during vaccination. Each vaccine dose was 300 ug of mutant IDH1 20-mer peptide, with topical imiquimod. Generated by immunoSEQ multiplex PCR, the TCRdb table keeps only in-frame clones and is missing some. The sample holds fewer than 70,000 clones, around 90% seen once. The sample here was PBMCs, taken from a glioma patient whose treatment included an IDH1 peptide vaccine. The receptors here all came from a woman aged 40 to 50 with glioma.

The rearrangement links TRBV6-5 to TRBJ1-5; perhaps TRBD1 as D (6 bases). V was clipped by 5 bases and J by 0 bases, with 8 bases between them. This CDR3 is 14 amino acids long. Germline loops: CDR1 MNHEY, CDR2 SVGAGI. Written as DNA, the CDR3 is TGTGCCAGCAGTACAGGGAGTAGCAATCAGCCCCAGCATTTT. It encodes CASSTGSSNQPQHF.

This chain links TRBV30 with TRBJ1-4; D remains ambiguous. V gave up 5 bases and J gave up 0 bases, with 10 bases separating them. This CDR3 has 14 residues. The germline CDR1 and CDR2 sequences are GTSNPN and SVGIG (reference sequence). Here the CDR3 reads CAWAAWATNEKLFF. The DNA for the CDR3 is TGTGCCTGGGCCGCCTGGGCAACTAATGAAAAACTGTTTTTT.

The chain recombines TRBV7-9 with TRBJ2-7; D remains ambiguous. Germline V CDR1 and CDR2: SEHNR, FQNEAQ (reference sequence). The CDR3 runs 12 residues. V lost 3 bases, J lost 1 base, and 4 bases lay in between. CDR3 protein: CASSLFSYEQYF. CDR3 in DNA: TGTGCCAGCAGCTTGTTTTCCTACGAGCAGTACTTC.

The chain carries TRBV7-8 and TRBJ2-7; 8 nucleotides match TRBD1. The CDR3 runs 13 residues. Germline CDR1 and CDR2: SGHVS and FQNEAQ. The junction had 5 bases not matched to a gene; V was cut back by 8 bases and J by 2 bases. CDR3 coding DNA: TGTGCCAGCCGGGGGACAGGAACCTACGAGCAGTACTTC. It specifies CASRGTGTYEQYF.

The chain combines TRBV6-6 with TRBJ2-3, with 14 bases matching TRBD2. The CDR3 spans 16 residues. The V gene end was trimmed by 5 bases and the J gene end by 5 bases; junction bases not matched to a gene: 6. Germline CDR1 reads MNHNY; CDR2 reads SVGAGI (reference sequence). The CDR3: CASSPTSGRAIDTQYF. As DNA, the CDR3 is TGTGCCAGCAGTCCGACTAGCGGGAGGGCCATAGATACGCAGTATTTT.

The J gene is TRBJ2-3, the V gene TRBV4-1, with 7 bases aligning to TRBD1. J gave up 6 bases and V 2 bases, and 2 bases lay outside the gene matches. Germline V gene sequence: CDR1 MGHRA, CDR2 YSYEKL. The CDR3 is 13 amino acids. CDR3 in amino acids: CASSQIRGDTQYF. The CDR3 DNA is TGCGCCAGCAGCCAAATCAGGGGGGATACGCAGTATTTT.

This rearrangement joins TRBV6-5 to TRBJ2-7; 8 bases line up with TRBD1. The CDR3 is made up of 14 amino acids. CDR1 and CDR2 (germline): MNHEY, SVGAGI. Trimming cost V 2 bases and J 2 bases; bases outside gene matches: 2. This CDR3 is CASSYNRGAYEQYF. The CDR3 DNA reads TGTGCCAGCAGTTACAACAGGGGGGCCTACGAGCAGTACTTC.

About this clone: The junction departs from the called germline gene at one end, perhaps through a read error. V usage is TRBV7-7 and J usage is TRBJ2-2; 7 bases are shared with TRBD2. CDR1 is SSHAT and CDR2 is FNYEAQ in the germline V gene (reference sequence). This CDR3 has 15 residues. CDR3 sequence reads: CASSLDGRSTGELFF. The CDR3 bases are TGTGCTAGCAGCTTAGACGGGAGGAGCACCGGGGAGCTGTTTTTT.

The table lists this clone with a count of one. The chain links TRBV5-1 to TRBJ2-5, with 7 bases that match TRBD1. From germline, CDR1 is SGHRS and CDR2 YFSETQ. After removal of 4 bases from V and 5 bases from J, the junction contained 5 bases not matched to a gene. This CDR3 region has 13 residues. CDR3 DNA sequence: TGCGCCAGCAGCCCGGGGACAGTGGAGACCCAGTACTTC. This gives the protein CASSPGTVETQYF.

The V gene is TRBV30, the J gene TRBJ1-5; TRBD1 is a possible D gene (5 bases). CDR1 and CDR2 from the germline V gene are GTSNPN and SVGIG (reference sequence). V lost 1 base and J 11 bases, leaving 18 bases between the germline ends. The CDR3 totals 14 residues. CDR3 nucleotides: TGTGCCTGGAGTGCAGGGTTGGGAGAAAAGGCCCAGCATTTT. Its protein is CAWSAGLGEKAQHF.

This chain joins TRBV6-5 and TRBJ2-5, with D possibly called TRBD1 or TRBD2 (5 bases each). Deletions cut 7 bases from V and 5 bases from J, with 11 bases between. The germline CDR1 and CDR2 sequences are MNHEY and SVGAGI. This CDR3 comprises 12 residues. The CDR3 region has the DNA TGTGCCAGCATGGGGGTGGAGGAGACCCAGTACTTC. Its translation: CASMGVEETQYF.

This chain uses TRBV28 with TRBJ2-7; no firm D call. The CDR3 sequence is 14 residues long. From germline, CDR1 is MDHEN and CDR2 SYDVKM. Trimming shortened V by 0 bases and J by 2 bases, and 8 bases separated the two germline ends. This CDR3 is CASSLWDGPYEQYF. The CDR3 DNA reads TGTGCCAGCAGTTTATGGGACGGTCCCTACGAGCAGTACTTC.

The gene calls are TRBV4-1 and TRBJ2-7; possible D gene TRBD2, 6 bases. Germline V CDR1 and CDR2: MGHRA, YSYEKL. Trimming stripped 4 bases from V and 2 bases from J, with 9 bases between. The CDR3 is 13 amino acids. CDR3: CASSPGTPYEQYF. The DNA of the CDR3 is TGCGCCAGCAGCCCCGGGACTCCCTACGAGCAGTACTTC.

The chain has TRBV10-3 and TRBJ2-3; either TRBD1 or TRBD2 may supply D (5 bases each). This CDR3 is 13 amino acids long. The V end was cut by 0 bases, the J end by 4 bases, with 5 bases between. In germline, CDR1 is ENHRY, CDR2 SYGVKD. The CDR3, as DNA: TGTGCCATCAGTGAGTCGGGGGCAGATACGCAGTATTTT. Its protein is CAISESGADTQYF.

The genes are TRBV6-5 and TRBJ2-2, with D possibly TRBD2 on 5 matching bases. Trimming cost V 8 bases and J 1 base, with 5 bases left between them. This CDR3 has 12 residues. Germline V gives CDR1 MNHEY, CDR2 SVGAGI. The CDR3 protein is CASRGNTGELFF. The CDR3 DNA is TGTGCCAGCCGGGGGAACACCGGGGAGCTGTTTTTT.